This is a list of T cell receptor beta chains from one sample in a study of post-analysis software for immune sequencing data. TCRdb called the PCR reads again in MiXCR, with one record for every CDR3 protein. Of 500,000 to 600,000 distinct CDR3 sequences listed, roughly 40% were seen once; the top ten hold 1.5% to 2%. The sequenced sample was blood. Receptors originate from a girl between 10 and 17 years old with multiple sclerosis. Both conserved end residues are trimmed from each CDR3.

TRBV7-8	TRBJ2-7	ASSLEGQGSSYEQY
TRBV11-1	.	ASSLVYGRDYEQY
TRBV4-1	TRBJ2-5	ASSPMGAGTSEETRY
TRBV5-1	TRBJ1-1	ASSGQHNTEAF
TRBV5-5	TRBJ2-1	ASSPRLVNEQF
TRBV12-3/TRBV12-4	TRBJ1-2	ASSLGPINYGYT
TRBV28	TRBJ2-7	ASSSLAGNSYEQY
TRBV9	.	ASSAFEETQY
TRBV12-3/TRBV12-4	TRBJ2-4	ASSFAGGKNIQY
TRBV4-1	TRBJ2-2	ASSQVGGSGTGELF
TRBV7-9	TRBJ1-2	ASSSGGQYGYT
TRBV10-3	TRBJ2-1	AHAVGTGDEQF
TRBV10-1	TRBJ1-5	ASSEGRGQPQH
TRBV12-3/TRBV12-4	TRBJ2-1	ASSPGTSDEQF
TRBV4-1	TRBJ1-1	ASSQVSLLRQGRKNTEAF
TRBV20-1	TRBJ2-1	SARVSTSGAYNEQF
TRBV12-3/TRBV12-4	TRBJ1-2	ASSLQGSYYGYT
TRBV29-1	TRBJ1-1	SAGQGNTEAF
TRBV29-1	TRBJ2-3	SVGTGQADTQY
TRBV5-6	TRBJ2-5	ASSLGQGAATQY
TRBV19	TRBJ1-2	ASSAMGGTLADYGYT
TRBV27	TRBJ2-7	ASSLAPGQTSYEQY
TRBV6-5	TRBJ2-3	ASSNRGLAGGTQY
TRBV6-6	TRBJ1-2	ASSYSDRGGYT
TRBV29-1	TRBJ2-1	SASTSGGGYNEQF
TRBV7-9	TRBJ1-1	ASSLVPPDEAF
TRBV6-2/TRBV6-3	TRBJ1-2	ASGVRADGYT
TRBV4-1	TRBJ1-2	ASSQYANQNYGYT
TRBV20-1	TRBJ2-5	SATLRLAGEGTQY
TRBV28	TRBJ1-1	ASSRPPGQGGAEAF
TRBV13	TRBJ2-6	ASSFRQGVLSGANVLT
TRBV5-1	TRBJ2-7	ASSGGQGSFYEQY
TRBV5-1	TRBJ2-5	ASGGLVYETQY
TRBV11-3	TRBJ2-5	ASSLSATLTGFGETQY
TRBV2	TRBJ2-1	ASRGTSGAYNEQF
TRBV12-3/TRBV12-4	TRBJ2-1	ASAYSSYNEQF
TRBV12-3/TRBV12-4	TRBJ2-3	ASSLSATGTDTQY
TRBV7-9	TRBJ2-5	ASRPPRRGQVGETQY